The source of this T cell receptor beta chain is a study of tumor and adjacent non-tumor tissue in lung cancer. Study information: Patients comprised 12 adenocarcinoma, a couple of squamous cell carcinoma and 1 small cell lung cancer.

No cell sorting was done before RNA was extracted from the tissue. More than 3 cm separated this lung sample from the edge of the tumor. A modified ARM-PCR protocol with three rounds of nested PCR amplified TCRbeta. TCRdb used MiXCR to reprocess the multiplex PCR reads, holding one entry per CDR3 protein. Here the sample spans about 86,000 distinct CDR3 sequences, 75% to 85% being singletons. Study results and caveats: Normal lung showed higher cumulative top 100 clone frequency than tumor. Compared with tumor, normal lung showed significantly lower TCR diversity.

Remarks on this clonotype: Its specificity is unknown. A much larger clone lies a single base off, so this may be a read error.

The sequencing input was distant non-tumor lung tissue. This clonotype originated in a woman between 45 and 60 years old with non-small cell lung cancer.

Written as DNA, the CDR3 is TGTGCCAGCAGGGGTGGGACAGGGTCGAACACTGAAGCTTTCTTT. Its protein product is CASRGGTGSNTEAFF. This sequence joins TRBV12-3 or TRBV12-4 and TRBJ1-1; 9 bases agree with TRBD1. This CDR3 comprises 15 residues. The J segment lost 1 base and the V segment lost 6 bases, leaving 6 bases of the junction unmatched.